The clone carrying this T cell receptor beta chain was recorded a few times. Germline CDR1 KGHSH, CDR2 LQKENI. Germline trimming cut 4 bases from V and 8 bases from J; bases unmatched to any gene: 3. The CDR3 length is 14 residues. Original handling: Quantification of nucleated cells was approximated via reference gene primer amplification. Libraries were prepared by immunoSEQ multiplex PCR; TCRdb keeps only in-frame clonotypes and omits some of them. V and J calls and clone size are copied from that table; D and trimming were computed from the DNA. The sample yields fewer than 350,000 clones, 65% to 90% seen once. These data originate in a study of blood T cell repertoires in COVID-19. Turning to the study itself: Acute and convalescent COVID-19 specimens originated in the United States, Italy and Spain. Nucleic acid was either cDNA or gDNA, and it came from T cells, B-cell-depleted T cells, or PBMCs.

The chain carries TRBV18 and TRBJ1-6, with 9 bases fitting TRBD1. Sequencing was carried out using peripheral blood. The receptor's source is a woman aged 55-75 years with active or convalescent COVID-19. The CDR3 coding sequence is TGTGCCAGCTCACGGACAGGGGCGGATTCACCCCTCCACTTT. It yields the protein CASSRTGADSPLHF.